This TCR beta chain was found in a study of blood T cells in healthy people across ages. Study-level points and caveats: Roughly linearly, TCR beta diversity per million T cells fell as age increased.

CDR1 and CDR2 from the germline V gene are MDHEN and SYDVKM. V was pared by 8 bases and J by 4 bases, with 7 bases of the junction left unmatched. CDR3 length: 15 residues. In this sample, this clonotype turned up a few times. Its antigen is unidentified. Primers used in a second PCR of about 6 to 12 cycles were a sample-barcoded 5' primer and a J-beta primer mix. TCRdb recomputed calls from the 5' RACE reads with MiXCR, one row per CDR3 protein. The repertoire includes approximately 800,000 distinct CDR3 sequences, roughly 50% of them detected once, and about 38% sits in the top ten. The sequenced sample consisted of blood. The sequence derives from a man of 80 years or more in good health. The chain combines TRBV28 with TRBJ2-3; TRBD2 agrees at 12 bases. For the CDR3, the DNA is TGTGCCAGCCGAATCCTAGCGGGAGGGCCAGATACGCAGTATTTT. Translated: CASRILAGGPDTQYF.